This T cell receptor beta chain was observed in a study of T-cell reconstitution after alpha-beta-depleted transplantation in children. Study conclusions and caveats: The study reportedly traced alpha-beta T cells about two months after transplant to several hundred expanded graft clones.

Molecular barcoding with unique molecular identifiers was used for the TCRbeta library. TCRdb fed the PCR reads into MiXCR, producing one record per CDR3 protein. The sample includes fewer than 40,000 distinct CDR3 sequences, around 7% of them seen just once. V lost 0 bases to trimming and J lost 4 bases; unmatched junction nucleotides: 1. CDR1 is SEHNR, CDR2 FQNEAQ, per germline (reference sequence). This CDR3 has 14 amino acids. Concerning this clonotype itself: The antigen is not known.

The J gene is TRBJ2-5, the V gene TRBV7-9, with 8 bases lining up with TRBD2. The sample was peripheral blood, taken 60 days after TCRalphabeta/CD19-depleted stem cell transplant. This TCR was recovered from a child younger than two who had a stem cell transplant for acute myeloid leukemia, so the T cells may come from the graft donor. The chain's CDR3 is CASSLATSAETQYF. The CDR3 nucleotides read TGTGCCAGCAGCTTAGCGACTAGCGCAGAGACCCAGTACTTC.